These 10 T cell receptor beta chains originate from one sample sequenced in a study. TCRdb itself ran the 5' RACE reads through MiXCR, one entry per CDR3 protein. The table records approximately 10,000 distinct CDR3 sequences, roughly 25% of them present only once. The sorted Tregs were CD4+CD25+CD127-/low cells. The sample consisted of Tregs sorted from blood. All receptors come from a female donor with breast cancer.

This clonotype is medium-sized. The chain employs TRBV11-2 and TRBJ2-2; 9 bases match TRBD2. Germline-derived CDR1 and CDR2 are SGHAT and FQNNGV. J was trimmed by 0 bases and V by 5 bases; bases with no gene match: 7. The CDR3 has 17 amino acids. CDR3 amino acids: CASSLEAGGPNTGELFF. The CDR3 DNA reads TGTGCCAGCAGCCTGGAGGCGGGAGGGCCGAACACCGGGGAGCTGTTTTTT.

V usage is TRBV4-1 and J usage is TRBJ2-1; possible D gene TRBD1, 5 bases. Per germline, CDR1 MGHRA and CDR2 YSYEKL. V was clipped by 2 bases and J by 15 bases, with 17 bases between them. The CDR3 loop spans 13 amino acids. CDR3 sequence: CASSQPAGQDLFF. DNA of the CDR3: TGCGCCAGCAGCCAACCCGCAGGGCAGGATCTGTTCTTC.

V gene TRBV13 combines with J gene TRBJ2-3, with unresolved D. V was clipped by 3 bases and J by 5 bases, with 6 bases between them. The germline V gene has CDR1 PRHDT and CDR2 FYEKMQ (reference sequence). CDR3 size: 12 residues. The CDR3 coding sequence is TGTGCCAGCAGCTTCCAGGTAGATACGCAGTATTTT. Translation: CASSFQVDTQYF.

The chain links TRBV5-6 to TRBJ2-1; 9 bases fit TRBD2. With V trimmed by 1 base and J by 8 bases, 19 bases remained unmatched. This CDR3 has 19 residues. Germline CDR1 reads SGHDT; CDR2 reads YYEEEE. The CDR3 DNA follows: TGTGCCAGCAGCTTGCTTCGTAGGACTAGCGAAAGGGCCCTCGATGAGCAGTTCTTC. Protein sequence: CASSLLRRTSERALDEQFF. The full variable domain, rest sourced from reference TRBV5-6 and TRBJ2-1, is DAGVTQSPTHLIKTRGQQVTLRCSPKSGHDTVSWYQQALGQGPQFIFQYYEEEERQRGNFPDRFSGHQFPNYSSELNVNALLLGDSALYLCASSLLRRTSERALDEQFFGPGTRLTVL.

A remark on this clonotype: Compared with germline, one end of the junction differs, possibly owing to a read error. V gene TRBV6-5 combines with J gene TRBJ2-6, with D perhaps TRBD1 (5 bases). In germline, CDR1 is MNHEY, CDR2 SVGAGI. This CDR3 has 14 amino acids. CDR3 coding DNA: TGTGCCACTAAGACTGGGCCTGGGGCCAACGTCCTAACTTTC. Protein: CATKTGPGANVLTF.

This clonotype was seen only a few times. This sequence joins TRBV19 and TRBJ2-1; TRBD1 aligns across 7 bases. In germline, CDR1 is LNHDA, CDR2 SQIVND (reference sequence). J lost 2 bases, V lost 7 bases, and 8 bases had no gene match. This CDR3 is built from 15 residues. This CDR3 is CASTDGDSTYNEQFF. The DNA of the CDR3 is TGTGCCAGTACCGATGGGGACAGCACCTACAATGAGCAGTTCTTC.

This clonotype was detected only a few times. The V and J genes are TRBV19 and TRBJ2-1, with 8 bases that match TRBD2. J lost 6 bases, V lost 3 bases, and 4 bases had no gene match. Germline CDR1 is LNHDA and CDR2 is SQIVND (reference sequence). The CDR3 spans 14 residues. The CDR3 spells CASSIAGRVNEQFF. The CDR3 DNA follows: TGTGCCAGTAGTATCGCCGGGAGGGTCAATGAGCAGTTCTTC.

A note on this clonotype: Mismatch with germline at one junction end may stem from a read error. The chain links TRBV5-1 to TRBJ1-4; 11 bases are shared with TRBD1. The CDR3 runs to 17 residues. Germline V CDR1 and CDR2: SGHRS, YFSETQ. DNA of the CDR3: TGCGCCAGCAGCTCCCCGGGACAGGGGGGTGCTAATGAAAAACTGTTTTTC. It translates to CASSSPGQGGANEKLFF.

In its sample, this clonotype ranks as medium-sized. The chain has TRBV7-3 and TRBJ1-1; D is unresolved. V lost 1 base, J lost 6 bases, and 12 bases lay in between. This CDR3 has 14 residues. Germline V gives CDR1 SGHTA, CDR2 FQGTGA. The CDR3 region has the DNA TGTGCCAGCAGCTTAAATCGCGTTAGTTCTGAAGCTTTCTTT. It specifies CASSLNRVSSEAFF.

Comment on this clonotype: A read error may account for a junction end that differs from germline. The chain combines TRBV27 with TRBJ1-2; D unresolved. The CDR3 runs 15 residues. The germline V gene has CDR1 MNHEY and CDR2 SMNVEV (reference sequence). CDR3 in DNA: TGCGCCAGCAGACAACGGGCGAACTCTAACTATGGCTACACCTTC. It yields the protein CASRQRANSNYGYTF.